Described below is a single TCR beta chain sequence and its context. Its target is unknown. At one end, the junction sequence differs from germline, possibly due to a read error. The germline CDR1 and CDR2 sequences are MNHEY and SVGAGI. There are 15 residues in the CDR3. This sample was included in a study of regulatory T cells in long-lasting Graves disease. General study results and limits: There were preferences for TRBV28, TRBJ1-2 and TRBJ2-5 in persistent disease.

CDR3-region Arm-PCR and iRepertoire HTBI primers produced the TCR beta libraries. One entry per CDR3 protein, called by TCRdb with MiXCR from the multiplex PCR reads. The sample yields just over 600,000 distinct CDR3 sequences, 16% seen once. Time point defined: newly diagnosed GD, antithyroid drugs for less than 3 months. PBMC-derived RNA was used for the TCR library. These records were also assigned to another study, of T cells in Graves' hyperthyroidism and ophthalmopathy. From that paper: Peripheral blood also featured most of the thyroid clonotypes expanded above 0.001.

The chain recombines TRBV6-5 with TRBJ1-1; D perhaps matches TRBD1 (5 bases). The clonotype comes from a woman aged 30 to 39 with Graves disease. Here the sequenced sample was peripheral blood mononuclear cells (PBMCs), taken at new diagnosis, from a patient treated with antithyroid drugs. Here the CDR3 DNA reads TGTGCCAGCAGTTACTCGCCCGTAACGGACACCGAAGCTTTCTTT. As protein: CASSYSPVTDTEAFF.